This T cell receptor beta chain emerged from a study of shared clonotypes between healthy human individuals. Broader study findings: About 5% of naive CD4 clonotypes were shared across four donors. Across subsets, estimated richness was generally greater for naive than for memory populations.

On this clone itself: Its antigen remains unknown.

For each subset, genomic DNA was distributed in equal portions over several immunoSEQ plates. Per the authors' pipeline: With immunoSEQ giving junction-only sequences and no quality scores, filtering differed. Produced via immunoSEQ multiplex PCR; TCRdb's table is partial and in-frame only. V, J and clone size are those of that table, while D and trimming were read from the DNA. This table has roughly 890,000 clones, about 91% appearing once. Naive CD8 cells, CD45RO-negative and positively selected for CCR7, excluded terminally differentiated effector memory CD45RA+ cells. Trimming removed 3 bases from V and 0 bases from J, with 12 bases in between. Germline lookup yields CDR1 KGHSH and CDR2 LQKENI. The CDR3 is made up of 15 amino acids.

This chain links TRBV18 with TRBJ2-7; D uncertain. Source material: naive CD8+ T cells sorted from blood. This receptor was obtained from a man aged 30-40 years in good health. CDR3 sequence reads: CASSPAAGSSYEQYF. CDR3 bases: TGTGCCAGCTCACCTGCAGCAGGAAGCTCCTACGAGCAGTACTTC.